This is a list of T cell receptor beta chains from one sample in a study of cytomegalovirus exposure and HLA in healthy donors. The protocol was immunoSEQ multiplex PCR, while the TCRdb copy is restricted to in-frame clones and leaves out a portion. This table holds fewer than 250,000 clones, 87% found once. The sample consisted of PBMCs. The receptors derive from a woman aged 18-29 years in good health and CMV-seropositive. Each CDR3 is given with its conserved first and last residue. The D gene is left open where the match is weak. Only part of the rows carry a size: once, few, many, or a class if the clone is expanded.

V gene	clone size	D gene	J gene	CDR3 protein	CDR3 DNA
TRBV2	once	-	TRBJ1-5	CASSSGGNQPQHF	TGTGCCAGCAGTTCAGGGGGCAATCAGCCCCAGCATTTT
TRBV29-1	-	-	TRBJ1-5	CSVDEMGNGGPQHF	TGCAGCGTTGATGAAATGGGGAACGGAGGGCCCCAGCATTTT
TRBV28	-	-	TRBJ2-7	CASSLPPVGRYSYEQYF	TGTGCCAGCAGTTTACCCCCTGTGGGCCGATACTCCTACGAGCAGTACTTC
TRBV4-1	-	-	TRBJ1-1	CASSQDRGGPNTEAFF	TGCGCCAGCAGCCAAGATAGGGGGGGCCCTAACACTGAAGCTTTCTTT
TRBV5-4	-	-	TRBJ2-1	CASSLIDEQFF	TGTGCCAGCAGCTTGATCGATGAGCAGTTCTTC
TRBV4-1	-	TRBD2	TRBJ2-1	CASSQGERLAGALYNEQFF	TGCGCCAGCAGCCAAGGGGAACGGCTAGCGGGAGCGCTCTACAATGAGCAGTTCTTC
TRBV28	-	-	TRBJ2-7	CASSLSGRSSYEQYF	TGTGCCAGCAGTTTAAGCGGAAGGAGCTCCTACGAGCAGTACTTC
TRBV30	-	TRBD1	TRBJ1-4	CAWSVGQGARSEKLFF	TGTGCCTGGAGTGTCGGACAGGGGGCGCGAAGTGAAAAACTGTTTTTT
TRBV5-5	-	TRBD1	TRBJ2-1	CASRRTGNNEQFF	TGTGCCAGCAGACGGACAGGGAACAATGAGCAGTTCTTC
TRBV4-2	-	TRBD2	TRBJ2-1	CASSQDSLRTSGRNEQFF	TGTGCCAGCAGCCAAGATAGTTTGCGGACTAGCGGGAGAAATGAGCAGTTCTTC
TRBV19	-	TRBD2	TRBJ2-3	CASSQLLPGLAGYRTDTQYF	TGTGCCAGTAGTCAACTACTACCGGGACTAGCGGGTTACCGCACAGATACGCAGTATTTT
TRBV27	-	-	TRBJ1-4	CASNPPGFPPGLANEKLFF	TGTGCCAGCAACCCTCCGGGGTTTCCTCCTGGTTTGGCTAATGAAAAACTGTTTTTT
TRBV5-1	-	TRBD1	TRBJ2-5	CASSYRDRGETQYF	TGCGCCAGCAGCTACCGGGACAGGGGGGAGACCCAGTACTTC
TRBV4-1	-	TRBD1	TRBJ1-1	CASSHLQGTEAFF	TGCGCCAGCAGCCACCTACAGGGGACTGAAGCTTTCTTT
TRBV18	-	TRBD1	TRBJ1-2	CASSPSQGALIYGYTF	TGTGCCAGCTCACCTTCTCAGGGGGCCCTCATTTATGGCTACACCTTC
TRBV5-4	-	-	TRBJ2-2	CASSNGVGSSTGELFF	TGTGCCAGCAGCAATGGAGTCGGCTCCAGCACCGGGGAGCTGTTTTTT
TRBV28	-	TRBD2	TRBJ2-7	CASTRGVYEQYF	TGTGCCAGCACGCGGGGGGTCTACGAGCAGTACTTC
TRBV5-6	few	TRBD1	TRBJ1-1	CASSSGTGLNTEAFF	TGTGCCAGCAGCTCCGGGACAGGGTTGAACACTGAAGCTTTCTTT
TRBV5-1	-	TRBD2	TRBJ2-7	CASSTAGDRSYEQYF	TGCGCCAGCAGCACAGCGGGAGATAGGTCCTACGAGCAGTACTTC
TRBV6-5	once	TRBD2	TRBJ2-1	CASSPTSGYNEQFF	TGTGCCAGCAGTCCGACTAGCGGGTACAATGAGCAGTTCTTC
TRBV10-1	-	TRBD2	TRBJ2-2	CASRAGDTGELFF	TGCGCCAGCAGGGCGGGGGACACCGGGGAGCTGTTTTTT
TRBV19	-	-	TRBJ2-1	CASSKAGALIRNEQFF	TGTGCCAGTAGTAAGGCGGGGGCGTTAATAAGGAATGAGCAGTTCTTC
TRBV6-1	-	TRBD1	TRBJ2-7	CATSQGVSYEQYF	TGTGCCACATCACAGGGGGTGTCCTACGAGCAGTACTTC
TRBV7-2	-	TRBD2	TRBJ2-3	CASSLAALAGITDTQYF	TGTGCCAGCAGCTTAGCGGCGCTAGCGGGGATCACAGATACGCAGTATTTT
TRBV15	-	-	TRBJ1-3	CATSRVGARNTIYF	TGTGCCACCAGCAGAGTAGGGGCCCGTAACACCATATATTTT
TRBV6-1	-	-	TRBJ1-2	CASSEVYQGDGYTF	TGTGCCAGCAGTGAAGTCTACCAGGGCGATGGCTACACCTTC
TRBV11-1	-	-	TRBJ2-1	CASSTTEYNEQFF	TGTGCCAGCAGCACCACAGAGTACAATGAGCAGTTCTTC
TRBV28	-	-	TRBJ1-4	CASSAQLVDEKLFF	TGTGCCAGCAGTGCGCAACTGGTTGATGAAAAACTGTTTTTT
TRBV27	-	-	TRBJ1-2	CASSPLGGANYGYTF	TGTGCCAGCAGTCCCCTTGGAGGGGCTAACTATGGCTACACCTTC
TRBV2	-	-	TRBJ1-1	CASFGGAPLNTEAFF	TGTGCCAGCTTCGGGGGGGCACCCCTGAACACTGAAGCTTTCTTT
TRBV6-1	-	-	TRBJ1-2	CASSEGAYGYTF	TGTGCCAGCAGTGAAGGAGCCTATGGCTACACCTTC